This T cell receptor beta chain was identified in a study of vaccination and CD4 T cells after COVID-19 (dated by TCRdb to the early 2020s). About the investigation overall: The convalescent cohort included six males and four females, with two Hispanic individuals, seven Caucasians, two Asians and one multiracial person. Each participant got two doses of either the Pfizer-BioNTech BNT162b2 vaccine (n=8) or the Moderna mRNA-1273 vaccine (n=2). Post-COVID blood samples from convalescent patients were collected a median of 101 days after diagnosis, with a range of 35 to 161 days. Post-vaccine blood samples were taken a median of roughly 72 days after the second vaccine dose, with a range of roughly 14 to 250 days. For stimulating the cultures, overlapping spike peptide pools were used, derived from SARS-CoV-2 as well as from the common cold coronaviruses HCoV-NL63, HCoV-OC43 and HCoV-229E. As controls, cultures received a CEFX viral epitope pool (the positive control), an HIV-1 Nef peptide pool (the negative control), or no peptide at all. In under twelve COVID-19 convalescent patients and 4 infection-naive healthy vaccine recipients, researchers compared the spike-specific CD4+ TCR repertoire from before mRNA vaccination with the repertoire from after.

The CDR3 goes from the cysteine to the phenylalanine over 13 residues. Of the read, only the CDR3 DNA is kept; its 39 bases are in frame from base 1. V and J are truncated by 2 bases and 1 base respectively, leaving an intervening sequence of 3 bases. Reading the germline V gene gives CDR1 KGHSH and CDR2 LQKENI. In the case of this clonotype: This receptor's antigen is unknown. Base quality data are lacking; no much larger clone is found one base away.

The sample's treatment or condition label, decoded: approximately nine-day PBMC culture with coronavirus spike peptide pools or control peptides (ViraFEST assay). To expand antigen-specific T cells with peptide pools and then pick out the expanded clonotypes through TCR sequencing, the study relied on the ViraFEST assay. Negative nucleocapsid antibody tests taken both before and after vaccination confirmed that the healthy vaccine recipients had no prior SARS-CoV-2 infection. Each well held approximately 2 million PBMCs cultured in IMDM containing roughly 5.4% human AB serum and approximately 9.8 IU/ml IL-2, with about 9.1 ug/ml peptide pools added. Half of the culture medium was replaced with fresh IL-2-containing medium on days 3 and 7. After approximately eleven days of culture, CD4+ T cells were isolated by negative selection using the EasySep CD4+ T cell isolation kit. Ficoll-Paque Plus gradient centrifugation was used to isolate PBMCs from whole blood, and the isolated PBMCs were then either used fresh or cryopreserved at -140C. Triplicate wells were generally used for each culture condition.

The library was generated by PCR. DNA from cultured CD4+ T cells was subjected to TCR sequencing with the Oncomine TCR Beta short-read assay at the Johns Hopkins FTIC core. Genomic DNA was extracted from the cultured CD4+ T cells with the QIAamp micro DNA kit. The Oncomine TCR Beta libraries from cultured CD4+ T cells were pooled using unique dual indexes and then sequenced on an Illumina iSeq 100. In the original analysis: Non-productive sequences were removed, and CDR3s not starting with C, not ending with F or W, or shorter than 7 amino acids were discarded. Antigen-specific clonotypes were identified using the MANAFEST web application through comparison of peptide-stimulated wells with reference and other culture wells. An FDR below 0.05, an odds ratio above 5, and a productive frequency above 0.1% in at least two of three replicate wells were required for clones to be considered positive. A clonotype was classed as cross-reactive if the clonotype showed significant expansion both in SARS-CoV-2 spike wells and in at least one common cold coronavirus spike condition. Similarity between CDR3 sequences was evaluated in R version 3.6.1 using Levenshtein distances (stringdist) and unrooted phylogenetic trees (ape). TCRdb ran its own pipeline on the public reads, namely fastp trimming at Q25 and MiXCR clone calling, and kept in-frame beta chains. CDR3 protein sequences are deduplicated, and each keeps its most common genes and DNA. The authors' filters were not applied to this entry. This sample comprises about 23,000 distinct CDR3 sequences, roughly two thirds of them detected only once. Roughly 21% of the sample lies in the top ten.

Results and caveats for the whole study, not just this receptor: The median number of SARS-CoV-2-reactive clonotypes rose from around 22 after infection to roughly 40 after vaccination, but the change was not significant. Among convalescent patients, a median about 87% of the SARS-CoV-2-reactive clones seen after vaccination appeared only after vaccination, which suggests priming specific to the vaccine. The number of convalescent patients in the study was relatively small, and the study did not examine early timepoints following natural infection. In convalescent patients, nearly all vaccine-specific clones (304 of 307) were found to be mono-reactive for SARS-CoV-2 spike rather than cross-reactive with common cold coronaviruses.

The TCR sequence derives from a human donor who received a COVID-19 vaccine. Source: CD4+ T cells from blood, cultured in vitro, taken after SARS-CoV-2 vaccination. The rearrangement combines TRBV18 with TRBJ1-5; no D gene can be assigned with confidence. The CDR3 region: CASSPESNQPQHF. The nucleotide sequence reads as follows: TGTGCCAGCTCACCAGAGAGCAATCAGCCCCAGCATTTT. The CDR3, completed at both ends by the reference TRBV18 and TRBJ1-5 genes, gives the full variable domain NAGVMQNPRHLVRRRGQEARLRCSPMKGHSHVYWYRQLPEEGLKFMVYLQKENIIDESGMPKERFSAEFPKEGPSILRIQQVVRGDSAAYFCASSPESNQPQHFGDGTRLSIL.